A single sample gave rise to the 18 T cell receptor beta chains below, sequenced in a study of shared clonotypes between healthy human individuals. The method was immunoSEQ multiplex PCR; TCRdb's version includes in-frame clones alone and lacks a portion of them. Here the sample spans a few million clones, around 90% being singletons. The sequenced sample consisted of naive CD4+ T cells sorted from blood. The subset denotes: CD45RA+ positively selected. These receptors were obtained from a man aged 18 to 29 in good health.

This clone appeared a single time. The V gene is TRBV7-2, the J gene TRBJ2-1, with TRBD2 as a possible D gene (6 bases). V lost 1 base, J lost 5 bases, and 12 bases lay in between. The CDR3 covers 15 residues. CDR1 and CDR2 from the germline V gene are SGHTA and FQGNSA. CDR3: CASSLGSGEHNEQFF. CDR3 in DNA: TGTGCCAGCAGCTTAGGGTCGGGAGAACACAATGAGCAGTTCTTC.

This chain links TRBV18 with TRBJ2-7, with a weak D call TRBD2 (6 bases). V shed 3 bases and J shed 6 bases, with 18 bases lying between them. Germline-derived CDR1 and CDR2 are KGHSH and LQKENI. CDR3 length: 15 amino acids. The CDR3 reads CASSPQRPGVVEQYF. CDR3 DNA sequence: TGTGCCAGCTCACCTCAGCGCCCGGGGGTAGTCGAGCAGTACTTC.

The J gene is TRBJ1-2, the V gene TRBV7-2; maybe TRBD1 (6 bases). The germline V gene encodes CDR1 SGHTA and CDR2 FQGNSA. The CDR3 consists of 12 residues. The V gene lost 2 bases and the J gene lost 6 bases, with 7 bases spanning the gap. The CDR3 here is CASSLRGDGYTF. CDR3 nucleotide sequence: TGTGCCAGCAGCTTAAGGGGGGATGGCTACACCTTC. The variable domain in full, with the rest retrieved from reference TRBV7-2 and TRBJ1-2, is GAGVSQSPSNKVTEKGKDVELRCDPISGHTALYWYRQSLGQGLEFLIYFQGNSAPDKSGLPSDRFSAERTGGSVSTLTIQRTQQEDSAVYLCASSLRGDGYTFGSGTRLTVV.

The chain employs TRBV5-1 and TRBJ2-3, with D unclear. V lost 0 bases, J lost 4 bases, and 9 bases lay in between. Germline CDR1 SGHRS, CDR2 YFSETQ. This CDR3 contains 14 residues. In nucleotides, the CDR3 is TGCGCCAGCAGCTTGGAAGTCTGGGCAGATACGCAGTATTTT. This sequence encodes CASSLEVWADTQYF.

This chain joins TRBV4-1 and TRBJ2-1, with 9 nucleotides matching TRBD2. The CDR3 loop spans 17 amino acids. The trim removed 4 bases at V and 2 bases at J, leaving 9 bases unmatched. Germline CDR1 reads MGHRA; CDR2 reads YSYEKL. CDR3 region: CASSPDYSGRPYNEQFF. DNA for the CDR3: TGCGCCAGCAGCCCTGACTATAGCGGGAGACCCTACAATGAGCAGTTCTTC.

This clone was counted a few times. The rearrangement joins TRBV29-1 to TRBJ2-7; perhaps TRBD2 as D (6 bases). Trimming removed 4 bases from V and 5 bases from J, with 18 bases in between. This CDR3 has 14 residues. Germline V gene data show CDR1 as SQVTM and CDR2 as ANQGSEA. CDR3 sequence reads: CSVGAGQGGNEQYF. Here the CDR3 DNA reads TGCAGCGTTGGGGCGGGGCAGGGTGGCAACGAGCAGTACTTC.

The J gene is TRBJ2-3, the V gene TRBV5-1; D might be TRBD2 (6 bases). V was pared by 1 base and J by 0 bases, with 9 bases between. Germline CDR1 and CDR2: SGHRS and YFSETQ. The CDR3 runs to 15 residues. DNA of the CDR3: TGCGCCAGCAGCTTGCTTGGGACTAGCACAGATACGCAGTATTTT. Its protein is CASSLLGTSTDTQYF.

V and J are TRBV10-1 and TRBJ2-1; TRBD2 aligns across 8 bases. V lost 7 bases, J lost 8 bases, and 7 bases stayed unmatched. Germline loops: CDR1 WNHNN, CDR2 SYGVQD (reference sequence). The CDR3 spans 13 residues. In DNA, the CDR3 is TGCGCCAGCATGGCGGGAGGTCAGGATGAGCAGTTCTTC. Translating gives CASMAGGQDEQFF.

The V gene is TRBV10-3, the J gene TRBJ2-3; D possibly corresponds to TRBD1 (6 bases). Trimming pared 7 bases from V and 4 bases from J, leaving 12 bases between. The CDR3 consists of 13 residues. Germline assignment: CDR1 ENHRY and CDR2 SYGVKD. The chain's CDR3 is CAINAGEADTQYF. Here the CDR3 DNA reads TGTGCCATCAACGCAGGGGAAGCAGATACGCAGTATTTT.

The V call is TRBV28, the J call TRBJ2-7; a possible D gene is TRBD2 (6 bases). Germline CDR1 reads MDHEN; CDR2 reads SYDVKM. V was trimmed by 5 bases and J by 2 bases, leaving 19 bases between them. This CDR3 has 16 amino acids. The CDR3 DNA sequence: TGTGCCAGCAGTGAAATTAAGGCGGGGTCGGCCTACGAGCAGTACTTC. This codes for CASSEIKAGSAYEQYF.

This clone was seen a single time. This CDR3 is CASSLAAYQETQYF. The CDR3 region has the DNA TGTGCCAGTAGTCTAGCGGCCTACCAAGAGACCCAGTACTTC. V usage is TRBV19 and J usage is TRBJ2-5; 7 bases are a match to TRBD2. This CDR3 contains 14 residues. After removal of 5 bases from V and 0 bases from J, the junction contained 3 bases not matched to a gene. Germline V gene lookup returns CDR1 LNHDA and CDR2 SQIVND (reference sequence).

CDR3 loop: CASSPTAGVGTEAFF. Here the CDR3 DNA reads TGTGCCAGCTCACCTACCGCAGGGGTAGGTACTGAAGCTTTCTTT. The V and J genes are TRBV18 and TRBJ1-1; weak D call: TRBD1 (6 bases). Per the germline V gene, CDR1 is KGHSH and CDR2 is LQKENI. CDR3 length: 15 residues. V lost 3 bases and J 5 bases, leaving 16 bases between the germline ends. The complete variable domain, with remaining parts taken from reference TRBV18 and TRBJ1-1, reads NAGVMQNPRHLVRRRGQEARLRCSPMKGHSHVYWYRQLPEEGLKFMVYLQKENIIDESGMPKERFSAEFPKEGPSILRIQQVVRGDSAAYFCASSPTAGVGTEAFFGQGTRLTVV.

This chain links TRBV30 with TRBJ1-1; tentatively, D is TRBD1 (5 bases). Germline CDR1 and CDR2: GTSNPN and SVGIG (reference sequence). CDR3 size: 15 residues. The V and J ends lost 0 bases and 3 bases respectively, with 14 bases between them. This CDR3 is CAWSVLRQTHTEAFF. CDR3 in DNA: TGTGCCTGGAGTGTACTAAGACAGACGCACACTGAAGCTTTCTTT.

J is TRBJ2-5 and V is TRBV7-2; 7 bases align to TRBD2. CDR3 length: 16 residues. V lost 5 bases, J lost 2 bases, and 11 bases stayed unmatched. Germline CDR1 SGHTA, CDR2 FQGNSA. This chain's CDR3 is CASSKSGTTGQETQYF. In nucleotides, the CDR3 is TGTGCCAGCAGCAAATCCGGGACTACGGGACAAGAGACCCAGTACTTC.

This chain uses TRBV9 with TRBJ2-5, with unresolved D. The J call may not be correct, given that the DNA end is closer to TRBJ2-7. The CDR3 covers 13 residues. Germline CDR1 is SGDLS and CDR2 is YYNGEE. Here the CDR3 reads CASSVVSIGEQYF. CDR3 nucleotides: TGTGCCAGCAGCGTAGTAAGTATAGGCGAGCAGTACTTC.

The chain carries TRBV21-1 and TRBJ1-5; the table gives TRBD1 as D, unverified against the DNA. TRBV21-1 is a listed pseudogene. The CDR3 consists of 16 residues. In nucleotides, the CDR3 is TGTGCCAGCAGCACCCAGGGGATGGGTTTCAATCAGCCCCAGCATTTT. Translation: CASSTQGMGFNQPQHF.

The CDR3 loop is CASSLGGGGIFYTQYF. The DNA of the CDR3 is TGTGCCAGCAGCTTAGGTGGAGGGGGCATTTTTTATACGCAGTATTTT. The rearrangement uses TRBV7-9 and TRBJ2-3, with D possibly TRBD1 on 7 matching bases. V was pared by 1 base and J by 7 bases, with 18 bases between. The CDR3 is made up of 16 amino acids. Germline CDR1 SEHNR, CDR2 FQNEAQ (reference sequence).

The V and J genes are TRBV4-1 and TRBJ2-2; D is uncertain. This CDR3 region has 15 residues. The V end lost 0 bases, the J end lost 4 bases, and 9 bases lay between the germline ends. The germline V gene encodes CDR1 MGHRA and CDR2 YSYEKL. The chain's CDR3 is CASSQDRLPTGELFF. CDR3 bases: TGCGCCAGCAGCCAAGATAGGCTACCCACCGGGGAGCTGTTTTTT.